The 27 T cell receptor beta chains below come from one sample, sequenced in a study of OX40 agonist ivuxolimab in advanced cancers. The table came from immunoSEQ multiplex PCR; TCRdb's copy has only in-frame clones and leaves some out. The table records some 25,000 clones, about four fifths of them present only once. Sequenced material: CD4+ or CD8+ T cells sorted from blood, taken in a trial of the OX40 agonist ivuxolimab. These receptors were collected from an adult with an advanced solid tumor such as melanoma, head and neck, liver or kidney cancer.

The rearrangement uses TRBV2 and TRBJ2-7; tentatively, D is TRBD1 or TRBD2 (5 bases each). Per germline, CDR1 SNHLY and CDR2 FYNNEI. The CDR3 sequence is 15 residues long. V lost 7 bases to trimming and J lost 3 bases, with 19 bases between them. The CDR3 nucleotides read TGTGCCAGCACCCAGTGGCAAGGGACGAACTACGAGCAGTACTTC. Protein sequence: CASTQWQGTNYEQYF.

V usage is TRBV29-1 and J usage is TRBJ2-1, with 7 bases matching TRBD2. Trimming removed 3 bases from V and 8 bases from J; junction bases left unmatched: 7. This CDR3 has 13 residues. Germline V gene lookup returns CDR1 SQVTM and CDR2 ANQGSEA. The CDR3 DNA reads as TGCAGCGTTGATAGTGGACTAGTCGATGAGCAGTTCTTC. This translates into CSVDSGLVDEQFF.

Of note for this clone: This could be a read error, since a much larger clone is one nucleotide away. Other DNA sequences in this specimen translate into the identical CDR3. The rearrangement joins TRBV6-5 to TRBJ2-1, with D possibly being TRBD1 (5 bases). Germline values: CDR1 MNHEY, CDR2 SVGAGI. The CDR3 has 14 amino acids. V was clipped by 0 bases and J by 8 bases, with 11 bases between them. For the CDR3, the DNA is TGTGCCAGCAGTTACTCTCCAGGGCGAGATGAGCAGTTCTTC. This translates into CASSYSPGRDEQFF.

The chain combines TRBV7-6 with TRBJ1-3; no clear D. Deletions cut 5 bases from V and 0 bases from J, with 5 bases between. The CDR3 length is 13 residues. Germline CDR1 and CDR2: SGHVS and FNYEAQ. CDR3 bases: TGTGCCAGCAGCAGGAGCTCTGGAAACACCATATATTTT. Protein product: CASSRSSGNTIYF.

The V and J genes are TRBV27 and TRBJ2-7, with D perhaps matching TRBD2 (6 bases). V shed 3 bases and J shed 6 bases, with 15 bases lying between them. In germline, CDR1 is MNHEY, CDR2 SMNVEV (reference sequence). CDR3 length equals 14 residues. This chain's CDR3 is CASSLVRRGGEQYF. CDR3 coding DNA: TGTGCCAGCAGTTTGGTCCGGAGGGGAGGCGAGCAGTACTTC.

This clone was counted only a few times. The chain links TRBV15 to TRBJ2-5; 12 nucleotides line up with TRBD1. The CDR3 has 17 amino acids. Germline CDR1 LNHNV, CDR2 YYDKDF (reference sequence). V trimming: 0 bases; J trimming: 9 bases; junction bases outside the gene matches: 11. The chain's CDR3 is CATSRDSGTGGLAAQYF. Written as DNA, the CDR3 is TGTGCCACCAGCAGAGATAGTGGGACAGGGGGCCTCGCGGCCCAGTACTTC.

V is TRBV13 and J is TRBJ2-5; 8 positions match TRBD2. Trimming cost V 1 base and J 1 base; bases outside gene matches: 5. Germline V lookup: CDR1 PRHDT, CDR2 FYEKMQ (reference sequence). CDR3 size: 16 residues. CDR3 loop: CASSLEVAGLQETQYF. Written as DNA, the CDR3 is TGTGCCAGCAGCTTAGAGGTAGCGGGACTCCAAGAGACCCAGTACTTC.

V usage is TRBV5-6 and J usage is TRBJ2-7; 7 nucleotides match TRBD2. The CDR3 is made up of 15 amino acids. Trimming removed 1 base from V and 3 bases from J; junction bases left unmatched: 7. CDR1 and CDR2 (germline): SGHDT, YYEEEE. The CDR3, as DNA: TGTGCCAGCAGCTTGTCTGGGGGGGGGAACTACGAGCAGTACTTC. Its protein is CASSLSGGGNYEQYF.

V is TRBV28 and J is TRBJ2-7; a possible D gene is TRBD1 (5 bases). Germline V gene sequence: CDR1 MDHEN, CDR2 SYDVKM. The CDR3 runs 13 residues. V was cut by 5 bases and J by 3 bases, with 11 bases left in between. CDR3 DNA sequence: TGTGCCAGCAGTCCCAGGGCTTACTACGAGCAGTACTTC. As protein: CASSPRAYYEQYF.

The V gene is TRBV27, the J gene TRBJ1-1; a possible D gene is TRBD1 (6 bases). Germline lookup yields CDR1 MNHEY and CDR2 SMNVEV (reference sequence). Between the trimmed V and J ends, which lost 10 bases and 0 bases, there was a span of 21 bases. This CDR3 contains 16 residues. CDR3 DNA: TGTGCCACCCAGTACGCGGGGGCCCCCATGAACACTGAAGCTTTCTTT. Its protein product is CATQYAGAPMNTEAFF.

The chain is built from TRBV15 and TRBJ2-7, with D possibly being TRBD1 or TRBD2 (5 bases each). The germline V gene has CDR1 LNHNV and CDR2 YYDKDF (reference sequence). Trimming shortened V by 9 bases and J by 4 bases, and 16 bases separated the two germline ends. The CDR3 is 13 amino acids. This CDR3 reads CATSPGSEYEQYF. The DNA of the CDR3 is TGTGCCACTTCGCCAGGGAGTGAGTACGAGCAGTACTTC.

The chain uses TRBV6-5 and TRBJ2-7; D gene uncertain. V was trimmed by 8 bases and J by 1 base, leaving 3 bases between them. CDR3 length equals 10 residues. Germline CDR1 reads MNHEY; CDR2 reads SVGAGI. This CDR3 is CASGSYEQYF. CDR3 in DNA: TGTGCCAGCGGGTCCTACGAGCAGTACTTC.

The V call is TRBV7-9, the J call TRBJ2-7; the D is unclear. With 5 bases removed from V and 2 bases from J, the gap between germline ends came to 10 bases. Germline values: CDR1 SEHNR, CDR2 FQNEAQ (reference sequence). The CDR3 extends over 13 amino acids. The CDR3 region is CASSPPGPYEQYF. Here the CDR3 DNA reads TGTGCCAGCAGCCCGCCGGGCCCCTACGAGCAGTACTTC.

The CDR3 DNA reads as TGTGCCAGCAGTGAATGGAGTACAGGGCCCCTCTACGAGCAGTACTTC. This codes for CASSEWSTGPLYEQYF. The chain recombines TRBV6-1 with TRBJ2-7, with a weak D call TRBD1 (6 bases). Per germline, CDR1 MNHNS and CDR2 SASEGT. V lost 2 bases and J 3 bases, leaving 17 bases between the germline ends. The CDR3 extends over 16 amino acids.

The gene calls are TRBV10-3 and TRBJ1-5, with 11 bases that match TRBD1. The trim removed 3 bases at V and 0 bases at J, leaving 13 bases unmatched. The CDR3 is made up of 20 amino acids. Germline CDR1 reads ENHRY; CDR2 reads SYGVKD. The CDR3 is CAISENPGQGVSFSNQPQHF. CDR3 nucleotide sequence: TGTGCCATCAGTGAAAATCCGGGACAGGGGGTTTCCTTTAGCAATCAGCCCCAGCATTTT.

The chain employs TRBV4-2 and TRBJ2-7; the D is unclear. Looked up from germline, CDR1 is LGHNA and CDR2 is YNFKEQ. The CDR3 covers 15 residues. V was pared by 1 base and J by 0 bases, with 10 bases between. The CDR3, as DNA: TGTGCCAGCAGCCAAGTCCTCGGCAACTCCTACGAGCAGTACTTC. As protein: CASSQVLGNSYEQYF.

The V gene is TRBV28, the J gene TRBJ2-1; D is possibly TRBD1 or TRBD2 (5 bases each). Germline lookup yields CDR1 MDHEN and CDR2 SYDVKM. CDR3 length equals 17 residues. V was shortened by 7 bases and J by 5 bases, with 24 bases between the two germline ends. CDR3 in amino acids: CASNPTSGLKENNEQFF. The CDR3 coding sequence is TGTGCCAGCAATCCTACTTCGGGGCTCAAAGAGAACAATGAGCAGTTCTTC. The full variable domain, rest sourced from reference TRBV28 and TRBJ2-1, is DVKVTQSSRYLVKRTGEKVFLECVQDMDHENMFWYRQDPGLGLRLIYFSYDVKMKEKGDIPEGYSVSREKKERFSLILESASTNQTSMYLCASNPTSGLKENNEQFFGPGTRLTVL.

This clone was counted a few times. The V gene is TRBV15, the J gene TRBJ1-5, with D uncertain. The CDR3 length is 15 residues. Between the trimmed V and J ends, which lost 1 base and 1 base, there was a span of 8 bases. Germline CDR1 is LNHNV and CDR2 is YYDKDF (reference sequence). This CDR3 reads CATSRGDTSNQPQHF. DNA for the CDR3: TGTGCCACCAGCAGAGGGGATACCAGCAATCAGCCCCAGCATTTT.

This rearrangement joins TRBV27 to TRBJ1-2; D gene unclear. This CDR3 has 12 residues. Germline values: CDR1 MNHEY, CDR2 SMNVEV (reference sequence). Deletions cut 8 bases from V and 2 bases from J, with 9 bases between. In nucleotides, the CDR3 is TGTGCCAGCGGCTTCTGGAACTATGGCTACACCTTC. This encodes CASGFWNYGYTF.

In its sample, this clone was seen many times. The V call is TRBV6-4, the J call TRBJ2-2; D is unresolved. CDR3 length: 13 amino acids. V was pared by 0 bases and J by 4 bases, with 3 bases between. Germline V CDR1 and CDR2: MRHNA, SNTAGT. The chain's CDR3 is CASSDSGTGELFF. Here the CDR3 DNA reads TGTGCCAGCAGTGACTCTGGCACCGGGGAGCTGTTTTTT.

This clone was picked up a small number of times. This chain joins TRBV5-8 and TRBJ2-7; 14 bases are a match to TRBD2. The junction had 13 bases not matched to a gene; V was cut back by 5 bases and J by 0 bases. The CDR3 is 19 amino acids. Per germline, CDR1 SGHTS and CDR2 YDEGEE. CDR3 amino acids: CASSRRPGLAGVSSYEQYF. The CDR3 DNA reads TGTGCCAGCAGTCGGAGGCCGGGACTAGCGGGAGTTAGCTCCTACGAGCAGTACTTC.

V usage is TRBV11-2 and J usage is TRBJ2-2; unclear D gene. V lost 3 bases to trimming and J lost 5 bases, with 4 bases between them. Germline loops: CDR1 SGHAT, CDR2 FQNNGV. CDR3 length: 12 residues. CDR3: CASSFLTGELFF. The CDR3, as DNA: TGTGCCAGCAGCTTTTTGACCGGGGAGCTGTTTTTT.

The chain couples TRBV19 to TRBJ2-7; D gene unclear. V was cut by 1 base and J by 2 bases, with 6 bases left in between. The length of the CDR3 is 13 residues. Germline CDR1 reads LNHDA; CDR2 reads SQIVND (reference sequence). As DNA, the CDR3 is TGTGCCAGTAGTATAGGTCTGACCTACGAGCAGTACTTC. Its protein is CASSIGLTYEQYF.

The chain employs TRBV4-2 and TRBJ1-4, with 7 bases that match TRBD1. Germline V gene sequence: CDR1 LGHNA, CDR2 YNFKEQ. The CDR3 runs 13 residues. The V gene end was trimmed by 4 bases and the J gene end by 8 bases; junction bases not matched to a gene: 4. The CDR3 DNA follows: TGTGCCAGCAGCCCACAGGGGCGAGAAAAACTGTTTTTT. Translating it yields CASSPQGREKLFF.

V gene TRBV30 combines with J gene TRBJ1-2; D is possibly TRBD1 (6 bases). Trimming shortened V by 6 bases and J by 4 bases, and 18 bases separated the two germline ends. CDR1 is GTSNPN, CDR2 SVGIG, per germline (reference sequence). The CDR3 contains 14 residues. CDR3: CACPSWGAFYGYTF. In nucleotides, the CDR3 is TGTGCCTGCCCTAGCTGGGGGGCGTTCTATGGCTACACCTTC.

This clone was detected only once. This chain uses TRBV7-6 with TRBJ1-4; a weak D match, TRBD1 (6 bases). V gave up 1 base and J gave up 7 bases, with 16 bases separating them. The germline V gene encodes CDR1 SGHVS and CDR2 FNYEAQ. The CDR3 extends over 16 amino acids. The DNA of the CDR3 is TGTGCCAGCAGCTTAGAGCAGGGGTTCTTTTTTGAAAAACTGTTTTTT. This gives the protein CASSLEQGFFFEKLFF.

This CDR3 reads CSVEAGPGQGMNQPQHF. The CDR3 coding sequence is TGCAGCGTTGAAGCCGGACCGGGACAGGGGATGAATCAGCCCCAGCATTTT. The chain uses TRBV29-1 and TRBJ1-5; TRBD1 agrees at 10 bases. J was trimmed by 4 bases and V by 1 base; bases with no gene match: 10. The CDR3 covers 17 residues. Per germline, CDR1 SQVTM and CDR2 ANQGSEA.